The 20 T cell receptor beta chains given below trace back to one sample, sequenced in a study of cytomegalovirus exposure and HLA in healthy donors. The PCR was carried out with 60 Vbeta primers and 13 Jbeta primers. Assay: immunoSEQ multiplex PCR; the TCRdb copy retains only in-frame clones and omits some. The sample carries about 120,000 clones, roughly three quarters recorded once. Input material: PBMCs. These receptors originate from a man aged 45-60 years in good health and CMV-seropositive.

The V gene is TRBV4-1, the J gene TRBJ2-1; the match to TRBD2 covers 10 bases. The CDR3 totals 16 residues. Trimming at V came to 4 bases and at J to 5 bases, leaving 8 bases not matched to a gene. Germline V gives CDR1 MGHRA, CDR2 YSYEKL. The CDR3 is CASSREAGGKDNEQFF. The CDR3 nucleotides are TGCGCCAGCAGCCGAGAAGCGGGGGGGAAAGACAATGAGCAGTTCTTC.

This clone was observed once. The rearrangement links TRBV5-1 to TRBJ1-6; D is unclear. This CDR3 has 14 residues. Germline V gene lookup returns CDR1 SGHRS and CDR2 YFSETQ. V was trimmed by 2 bases and J by 7 bases, leaving 10 bases between them. The CDR3 DNA reads as TGCGCCAGCAGCTTAGAGGGATCCAATTCACCCCTCCACTTT. Translating gives CASSLEGSNSPLHF.

The J gene is TRBJ2-2, the V gene TRBV14; no clear D gene. CDR3 length: 14 residues. V was shortened by 1 base and J by 5 bases, with 8 bases between the two germline ends. Germline V gives CDR1 SGHDN, CDR2 FVKESK. The CDR3 DNA follows: TGTGCCAGCAGCCAAGGGCAGGTGACCGGGGAGCTGTTTTTT. Its protein is CASSQGQVTGELFF.

The rearrangement links TRBV15 to TRBJ2-3; D not certain. Looked up from germline, CDR1 is LNHNV and CDR2 is YYDKDF (reference sequence). V lost 1 base and J 1 base, leaving 6 bases between the germline ends. The CDR3 extends over 14 amino acids. The CDR3 DNA is TGTGCCACCAGCAGAGTTGGCCGCACAGATACGCAGTATTTT. The encoded protein is CATSRVGRTDTQYF.

This chain links TRBV7-9 with TRBJ1-3; no clear D gene. Trimming pared 5 bases from V and 0 bases from J, leaving 14 bases between. Germline assignment: CDR1 SEHNR and CDR2 FQNEAQ (reference sequence). The CDR3 runs to 16 residues. CDR3 DNA sequence: TGTGCCAGCAGCGCGGGGTCAGTGAACTCTGGAAACACCATATATTTT. Protein product: CASSAGSVNSGNTIYF.

J is TRBJ2-7 and V is TRBV7-6; 8 bases fit TRBD2. Germline V CDR1 and CDR2: SGHVS, FNYEAQ. V gave up 5 bases and J gave up 8 bases; unmatched junction bases: 17. The CDR3 consists of 16 residues. As DNA, the CDR3 is TGTGCCAGCAGCGCCTCACAGGGACTAGTAATGATGCAGCAGTACTTC. This translates into CASSASQGLVMMQQYF.

This chain uses TRBV10-1 with TRBJ2-2, with TRBD2 matching over 7 bases. This CDR3 spans 17 amino acids. The germline V gene encodes CDR1 WNHNN and CDR2 SYGVQD (reference sequence). Unmatched junction bases numbered 13, after V lost 0 bases and J lost 9 bases. CDR3 nucleotide sequence: TGCGCCAGCAGTGAGTCGGGAGGGTTAGCGGAGACAAGGGAGCTGTTTTTT. It specifies CASSESGGLAETRELFF.

This clone has a handful of counts. J is TRBJ1-1 and V is TRBV10-2; perhaps TRBD1 as D (6 bases). Per the germline V gene, CDR1 is WSHSY and CDR2 is SAAADI. The CDR3 has 14 amino acids. Between the trimmed V and J ends, which lost 7 bases and 0 bases, there was a span of 12 bases. Written as DNA, the CDR3 is TGCGCCAGCAATCAGGGGAATTTGAACACTGAAGCTTTCTTT. Its translation: CASNQGNLNTEAFF.

This sequence joins TRBV11-2 and TRBJ2-2; maybe TRBD1 (5 bases). The CDR3 has 12 residues. Deletions cut 7 bases from V and 5 bases from J, with 8 bases between. CDR1 SGHAT and CDR2 FQNNGV come from the germline V gene. The CDR3 loop is CASTPGTGELFF. DNA for the CDR3: TGTGCCAGCACCCCAGGGACCGGGGAGCTGTTTTTT.

This clone was picked up one time. This chain joins TRBV5-4 and TRBJ2-5; 7 nucleotides agree with TRBD2. Germline loops: CDR1 SGHNT, CDR2 YYREEE (reference sequence). CDR3 size: 15 residues. The junction had 11 bases not matched to a gene; V was cut back by 4 bases and J by 5 bases. The CDR3 coding sequence is TGTGCCAGCAGCCCGAGTGGGACTACCGGGGAGACCCAGTACTTC. It is translated as CASSPSGTTGETQYF.

V is TRBV6-5 and J is TRBJ2-7, with TRBD1 matching over 9 bases. Looked up from germline, CDR1 is MNHEY and CDR2 is SVGAGI. Unmatched junction bases numbered 11, after V lost 7 bases and J lost 4 bases. This CDR3 spans 15 amino acids. The CDR3 DNA reads TGTGCCAGCACCCCAGTAGGGGACAGGGTATACGAGCAGTACTTC. This encodes CASTPVGDRVYEQYF.

The V and J genes are TRBV11-2 and TRBJ2-7, with no clear D. CDR1 is SGHAT and CDR2 is FQNNGV in the germline V gene. The CDR3 spans 16 residues. The germline V and J ends were trimmed by 5 bases and 3 bases, with 20 bases remaining between them. The CDR3 loop reads CASSTPRHAQYYEQYF. CDR3 nucleotides: TGTGCCAGCAGCACCCCGCGGCACGCCCAATACTACGAGCAGTACTTC.

The genes are TRBV28 and TRBJ2-1; 8 nucleotides match TRBD2. The germline V gene encodes CDR1 MDHEN and CDR2 SYDVKM. With V trimmed by 8 bases and J by 6 bases, 12 bases remained unmatched. The length of the CDR3 is 15 residues. This CDR3 is CASCRAAGVGNEQFF. In nucleotides, the CDR3 is TGTGCCAGCTGTAGGGCAGCGGGAGTTGGCAATGAGCAGTTCTTC.

The chain links TRBV9 to TRBJ2-3, with D tentatively TRBD2 (6 bases). The V and J ends lost 0 bases and 6 bases respectively, with 14 bases between them. The V gene's germline CDR1 is SGDLS and CDR2 YYNGEE. This CDR3 has 15 amino acids. This chain's CDR3 is CASSVVGDRGDTQYF. The CDR3 coding sequence is TGTGCCAGCAGCGTAGTAGGCGACCGGGGGGATACGCAGTATTTT.

This chain joins TRBV27 and TRBJ1-6; D remains unclear. Germline V CDR1 and CDR2: MNHEY, SMNVEV (reference sequence). Trimming removed 2 bases from V and 0 bases from J, with 8 bases in between. The CDR3 covers 16 residues. CDR3 residues: CASSLRRDSYNSPLHF. The CDR3 nucleotides read TGTGCCAGCAGTTTACGGCGGGACTCCTATAATTCACCCCTCCACTTT.

Remarks on this clone: Likely a read error: the CDR3 ends without its conserved phenylalanine or tryptophan. It is unclear where the CDR3 begins or ends on the DNA, so no DNA is shown, and the CDR3 is as TCRdb lists it. The genes are TRBV10-3 and TRBJ2-7; the table gives TRBD2 as D, unverified against the DNA. Ends included, the CDR3 has 14 residues. Looked up from germline, CDR1 is ENHRY and CDR2 is SYGVKD. The CDR3 sequence is CAISERTSGTVLRL.

This chain uses TRBV4-3 with TRBJ2-7; possible D gene TRBD2, 5 bases. V shed 4 bases and J shed 0 bases, with 19 bases lying between them. The CDR3 is made up of 17 amino acids. Germline V gene lookup returns CDR1 LGHNA and CDR2 YSLEER. The CDR3 sequence is CASSPARGALSSYEQYF. CDR3 nucleotides: TGCGCCAGCAGCCCGGCACGGGGAGCCCTGAGCTCCTACGAGCAGTACTTC.

The CDR3 nucleotides are TGTGCCAGCAGCCTAGGGAAAGGGACAGGGTCACAAGAGACCCAGTACTTC. It encodes CASSLGKGTGSQETQYF. The V call is TRBV11-3, the J call TRBJ2-5, with 9 bases identical to TRBD1. Germline trimming cut 5 bases from V and 2 bases from J; bases unmatched to any gene: 12. CDR3 size: 17 residues. Germline CDR1 and CDR2: SGHNT and YENEEA. Full variable domain (missing parts from reference TRBV11-3 and TRBJ2-5): EAGVVQSPRYKIIEKKQPVAFWCNPISGHNTLYWYLQNLGQGPELLIRYENEEAVDDSQLPKDRFSAERLKGVDSTLKIQPAELGDSAVYLCASSLGKGTGSQETQYFGPGTRLLVL.

The gene calls are TRBV19 and TRBJ1-1, with D uncertain. Trimming shortened V by 7 bases and J by 4 bases, and 19 bases separated the two germline ends. This CDR3 has 15 residues. Germline CDR1 reads LNHDA; CDR2 reads SQIVND (reference sequence). The CDR3 region has the DNA TGTGCCAGTATAGATTCGGGGTTTCGGAGCACTGAAGCTTTCTTT. It encodes CASIDSGFRSTEAFF.

The V gene is TRBV4-1, the J gene TRBJ2-3; 11 bases line up with TRBD2. The CDR3 contains 15 residues. Looked up from germline, CDR1 is MGHRA and CDR2 is YSYEKL. Trimming took 1 base from V and 6 from J; bases not matched to a gene: 3. The DNA for the CDR3 is TGCGCCAGCAGCCAAGTTCCTAGCGGGAGGGATACGCAGTATTTT. This encodes CASSQVPSGRDTQYF.